These 6 T cell receptor beta chains originate from one sample sequenced in a study. Tregs were sorted as CD4+CD25+CD127-/low cells. In TCRdb, the 5' RACE reads were re-called with MiXCR into one record per CDR3 protein. The top ten clones hold about 2.7% of a sample with approximately 10,000 distinct CDR3 sequences, approximately 46% of them seen once. Sequenced input: Tregs sorted from a lymph node. The source is a female donor with breast cancer.

The chain combines TRBV29-1 with TRBJ2-3, with TRBD2 matching 7 bases. V lost 3 bases to trimming and J lost 2 bases; unmatched junction nucleotides: 11. This CDR3 contains 16 residues. Germline CDR1 SQVTM, CDR2 ANQGSEA. CDR3 DNA sequence: TGCAGCGTTGATGGACTAGGGCTCTTGGACACAGATACGCAGTATTTT. This sequence encodes CSVDGLGLLDTDTQYF.

The V gene is TRBV4-1, the J gene TRBJ1-5; D unresolved. This CDR3 is built from 13 residues. Germline loops: CDR1 MGHRA, CDR2 YSYEKL. Trimming removed 3 bases from V and 8 bases from J, with 11 bases in between. CDR3 in DNA: TGCGCCAGCAGCCAGTCCCAAGTGGAGCCCCAGCATTTT. It translates to CASSQSQVEPQHF.

The table lists this clonotype with a few counts. The chain is built from TRBV6-5 and TRBJ2-2, with D uncertain. The CDR3 runs 13 residues. V lost 5 bases and J lost 4, with 8 bases in between. The germline V gene encodes CDR1 MNHEY and CDR2 SVGAGI. Written as DNA, the CDR3 is TGTGCCAGCAGTGGGGTACTCACCGGGGAGCTGTTTTTT. Translated: CASSGVLTGELFF.

This clonotype was seen only a few times. The genes are TRBV6-1 and TRBJ2-7; a possible D gene is TRBD1 (6 bases). This CDR3 is built from 12 residues. Germline V gene lookup returns CDR1 MNHNS and CDR2 SASEGT. The ends were cut back, 10 bases at V and 1 base at J, with 11 bases in the middle. CDR3 nucleotide sequence: TGTGCCACCCAGGACAGTTCCTACGAGCAGTACTTC. Residues: CATQDSSYEQYF.

CDR3 amino acids: CASSHLENEQFF. CDR3 in DNA: TGCGCCAGCAGCCACCTTGAAAATGAGCAGTTCTTC. The chain is built from TRBV4-1 and TRBJ2-1; D remains unclear. The CDR3 is 12 amino acids. Germline loops: CDR1 MGHRA, CDR2 YSYEKL. V dropped 3 bases and J dropped 7 bases, with 7 bases sitting between them.

This chain uses TRBV18 with TRBJ1-1, with D unclear. There are 13 residues in the CDR3. V lost 0 bases and J lost 1, with 3 bases in between. Germline-derived CDR1 and CDR2 are KGHSH and LQKENI. The CDR3 protein is CASSPPRNTEAFF. CDR3 coding DNA: TGTGCCAGCTCACCACCTCGGAACACTGAAGCTTTCTTT.